Following are 32 T cell receptor beta chains from one sample sequenced in a study of T-cell reconstitution after alpha-beta-depleted transplantation in children. Library preparation (for TCRbeta) was performed with unique molecular identifiers. In TCRdb, the PCR reads were re-called with MiXCR into one record per CDR3 protein. The sample shows about 460,000 distinct CDR3 sequences, roughly 10% of them seen only once. This material consisted of PBMCs, mostly from graft donor cells, taken 180 days after TCRalphabeta/CD19-depleted stem cell transplant. Receptors originate from a female patient between 2 and 10 years old who had a stem cell transplant for aplastic anemia, so the T cells may come from the graft donor.

The chain couples TRBV20-1 to TRBJ2-5; 8 bases match TRBD1. The CDR3 is 16 residues long. Germline lookup yields CDR1 DFQATT and CDR2 SNEGSKA (reference sequence). V gave up 0 bases and J gave up 3 bases; unmatched junction bases: 9. CDR3 sequence: CSARDPAGGLKETQYF. The DNA of the CDR3 is TGCAGTGCTAGAGATCCGGCAGGGGGCCTCAAAGAGACCCAGTACTTC.

This clonotype has a handful of counts. This CDR3 is CSAATGGSNQPQHF. The CDR3 nucleotides read TGCAGTGCGGCGACGGGGGGGAGCAATCAGCCCCAGCATTTT. The chain employs TRBV20-1 and TRBJ1-5, with D perhaps matching TRBD1 (5 bases). V lost 6 bases and J 1 base, leaving 13 bases between the germline ends. CDR1 and CDR2 (germline): DFQATT, SNEGSKA (reference sequence). CDR3 size: 14 residues.

The table lists this clonotype with many counts. This sequence joins TRBV19 and TRBJ2-1, with 7 bases identical to TRBD2. Looked up from germline, CDR1 is LNHDA and CDR2 is SQIVND (reference sequence). Trimming at V came to 5 bases and at J to 4 bases, leaving 8 bases not matched to a gene. The CDR3 consists of 15 residues. The CDR3 sequence: CASSGRDSFYNEQFF. CDR3 bases: TGTGCCAGTAGTGGGAGGGACTCCTTTTACAATGAGCAGTTCTTC.

This clonotype showed up just a few times. The chain uses TRBV20-1 and TRBJ2-1; TRBD2 agrees at 7 bases. CDR1 is DFQATT and CDR2 is SNEGSKA in the germline V gene (reference sequence). CDR3 length: 17 amino acids. V dropped 5 bases and J dropped 7; count of bases not matched to a gene: 20. CDR3 coding DNA: TGCAGTGCTTTCCCCTCTGGGAGGGGCGGGAGAGCAAATGAGCAGTTCTTC. This encodes CSAFPSGRGGRANEQFF.

The chain employs TRBV29-1 and TRBJ2-3, with D perhaps assigned TRBD1 or TRBD2 (6 bases each). This CDR3 has 14 residues. Looked up from germline, CDR1 is SQVTM and CDR2 is ANQGSEA. V lost 7 bases to trimming and J lost 1 base, with 15 bases between them. The CDR3: CSAKGGGGTDTQYF. For the CDR3, the DNA is TGCAGCGCCAAAGGGGGAGGAGGCACAGATACGCAGTATTTT.

This clonotype has only a few counts. This chain uses TRBV20-1 with TRBJ2-1; 13 bases fit TRBD2. With V trimmed by 6 bases and J by 9 bases, 11 bases remained unmatched. Germline V lookup: CDR1 DFQATT, CDR2 SNEGSKA (reference sequence). This CDR3 contains 15 residues. The CDR3 nucleotides read TGCAGTGCAAGCACTCCGGGACTAGCGGGAACTGAGCAGTTCTTC. Its protein product is CSASTPGLAGTEQFF.

The sample holds a few counts of this clonotype. The chain links TRBV18 to TRBJ2-6, with D perhaps matching TRBD1 (6 bases). CDR3 length: 16 residues. Trimming removed 2 bases at V and 4 bases at J, with 12 bases between. Germline values: CDR1 KGHSH, CDR2 LQKENI. The CDR3 here is CASSPNRVSGANVLTF. The DNA of the CDR3 is TGTGCCAGCTCACCAAACAGGGTATCCGGGGCCAACGTCCTGACTTTC.

V gene TRBV19 combines with J gene TRBJ2-1; TRBD2 might be the D (5 bases). CDR1 is LNHDA, CDR2 SQIVND, per germline (reference sequence). The CDR3 totals 15 residues. The V end lost 3 bases, the J end lost 7 bases, and 16 bases lay between the germline ends. CDR3 DNA: TGTGCCAGTAGTATGTTAGCGAGAATCGGGAATGAGCAGTTCTTC. Encoded protein: CASSMLARIGNEQFF.

The sample holds a few counts of this clonotype. The chain links TRBV9 to TRBJ2-1; 14 positions agree with TRBD2. With 3 bases clipped from V and 7 bases from J, the junction kept 6 bases outside the gene matches. The CDR3 has 16 residues. Germline CDR1 and CDR2: SGDLS and YYNGEE. For the CDR3, the DNA is TGTGCCAGCAGCGGCTCGGGACTAGCGGGAGAAAATGAGCAGTTCTTC. Translating gives CASSGSGLAGENEQFF.

The rearrangement joins TRBV5-1 to TRBJ2-3; 9 bases fit TRBD2. The germline gives CDR1 SGHRS, CDR2 YFSETQ. The CDR3 extends over 15 amino acids. The trim removed 4 bases at V and 2 bases at J, leaving 5 bases unmatched. Here the CDR3 DNA reads TGCGCCAGCAGCAAGACTAGCGGAAACACAGATACGCAGTATTTT. Its protein is CASSKTSGNTDTQYF. Using reference TRBV5-1 and TRBJ2-3 for the parts outside the CDR3, the full variable domain is KAGVTQTPRYLIKTRGQQVTLSCSPISGHRSVSWYQQTPGQGLQFLFEYFSETQRNKGNFPGRFSGRQFSNSRSEMNVSTLELGDSALYLCASSKTSGNTDTQYFGPGTRLTVL.

The genes are TRBV18 and TRBJ2-1, with D perhaps matching TRBD2 (6 bases). The CDR3 is 14 amino acids. The germline V gene encodes CDR1 KGHSH and CDR2 LQKENI. Between the trimmed V and J ends, which lost 3 bases and 5 bases, there was a span of 11 bases. CDR3 region: CASSPESGHNEQFF. The CDR3 DNA follows: TGTGCCAGCTCACCCGAGAGCGGGCACAATGAGCAGTTCTTC.

This clonotype was seen a few times. The genes are TRBV7-9 and TRBJ2-5; D is perhaps TRBD2 (5 bases). V lost 8 bases and J lost 0, with 10 bases in between. Germline CDR1 is SEHNR and CDR2 is FQNEAQ (reference sequence). The CDR3 loop spans 13 amino acids. Here the CDR3 reads CASAEVYQETQYF. The CDR3 DNA reads TGTGCCAGCGCGGAGGTGTACCAAGAGACCCAGTACTTC.

This clonotype was counted between two and nine times. The chain employs TRBV6-2 or TRBV6-3 and TRBJ2-7; 10 bases line up with TRBD2. Germline lookup yields CDR1 MNHEY and CDR2 SVGEGT. The ends lost 4 bases at V and 2 bases at J; junction bases unmatched: 11. This CDR3 is 17 amino acids long. CDR3 residues: CASSLPGLAPQTYEQYF. DNA for the CDR3: TGTGCCAGCAGTTTACCGGGACTAGCGCCTCAAACCTACGAGCAGTACTTC.

The chain is built from TRBV18 and TRBJ1-1; tentative D call: TRBD1 (6 bases). Germline lookup yields CDR1 KGHSH and CDR2 LQKENI. V lost 3 bases to trimming and J lost 4 bases, with 18 bases between them. The CDR3 is 16 residues long. The CDR3 is CASSPGARGKGTEAFF. The CDR3 region has the DNA TGTGCCAGCTCACCGGGGGCAAGGGGAAAAGGCACTGAAGCTTTCTTT.

The sample holds a few counts of this clonotype. The V gene is TRBV29-1, the J gene TRBJ1-4, with no clear D. This CDR3 contains 12 residues. Trimming pared 4 bases from V and 7 bases from J, leaving 10 bases between. CDR1 and CDR2 from the germline V gene are SQVTM and ANQGSEA. CDR3 sequence (DNA): TGCAGCGTTGCTGGGTCGGGTGAAAAACTGTTTTTT. Its protein product is CSVAGSGEKLFF. The variable domain in full, with the rest retrieved from reference TRBV29-1 and TRBJ1-4, is SAVISQKPSRDICQRGTSLTIQCQVDSQVTMMFWYRQQPGQSLTLIATANQGSEATYESGFVIDKFPISRPNLTFSTLTVSNMSPEDSSIYLCSVAGSGEKLFFGSGTQLSVL.

This clonotype was counted a few times. CDR3 loop: CSVVVLSREGRNEQFF. The DNA of the CDR3 is TGCAGCGTGGTCGTTTTATCGAGGGAGGGCCGAAATGAGCAGTTCTTC. V and J are TRBV29-1 and TRBJ2-1, with 7 bases lining up with TRBD2. The V gene end was trimmed by 6 bases and the J gene end by 7 bases; junction bases not matched to a gene: 18. Germline V CDR1 and CDR2: SQVTM, ANQGSEA. CDR3 length: 16 amino acids.

There are a few counts of this clonotype. The chain has TRBV14 and TRBJ2-3; TRBD1 is a possible D gene (7 bases). V was pared by 4 bases and J by 2 bases, with 22 bases between. The CDR3 has 18 residues. In germline, CDR1 is SGHDN, CDR2 FVKESK. The CDR3 DNA follows: TGTGCCAGCAGCCTCTTTGAGCGGGTACAGGGGCACACAGATACGCAGTATTTT. Protein sequence: CASSLFERVQGHTDTQYF. Using reference TRBV14 and TRBJ2-3 for the parts outside the CDR3, the full variable domain is EAGVTQFPSHSVIEKGQTVTLRCDPISGHDNLYWYRRVMGKEIKFLLHFVKESKQDESGMPNNRFLAERTGGTYSTLKVQPAELEDSGVYFCASSLFERVQGHTDTQYFGPGTRLTVL.

The rearrangement uses TRBV6-5 and TRBJ2-1, with a possible D match to TRBD1 (7 bases). Looked up from germline, CDR1 is MNHEY and CDR2 is SVGAGI. This CDR3 has 18 residues. Trimming cost V 3 bases and J 3 bases, with 21 bases left between them. CDR3 amino acids: CASSYPSPQGGNYNEQFF. CDR3 DNA: TGTGCCAGCAGTTATCCTTCGCCCCAGGGGGGAAACTACAATGAGCAGTTCTTC.

The rearrangement links TRBV20-1 to TRBJ2-7, with 14 bases that match TRBD2. J lost 6 bases, V lost 3 bases, and 4 bases had no gene match. The CDR3 is 14 amino acids. Per the germline V gene, CDR1 is DFQATT and CDR2 is SNEGSKA (reference sequence). In DNA form, the CDR3 reads TGCAGTGCTAGCCGACTAGCGGGAGGGAGCGAGCAGTACGTC. The encoded protein is CSASRLAGGSEQYV.

In its sample, this clonotype was seen many times. The chain recombines TRBV6-5 with TRBJ2-3; D possibly corresponds to TRBD2 (6 bases). From germline, CDR1 is MNHEY and CDR2 SVGAGI. Deletions cut 4 bases from V and 0 bases from J, with 8 bases between. The CDR3 is 14 residues long. Here the CDR3 reads CASSSGLSTDTQYF. In nucleotides, the CDR3 is TGTGCCAGCAGTTCGGGACTCAGCACAGATACGCAGTATTTT.

The chain employs TRBV6-5 and TRBJ2-2; D gene ambiguous. The CDR3 loop spans 14 amino acids. V was trimmed by 5 bases and J by 5 bases, leaving 12 bases between them. Per the germline V gene, CDR1 is MNHEY and CDR2 is SVGAGI. CDR3 sequence: CASSNMVGTGELFF. The CDR3 DNA follows: TGTGCCAGCAGTAACATGGTGGGGACCGGGGAGCTGTTTTTT.

This clonotype was observed a few times. The chain is built from TRBV2 and TRBJ2-7; D might be TRBD2 (5 bases). With 1 base removed from V and 7 bases from J, the gap between germline ends came to 14 bases. The CDR3 has 14 amino acids. CDR1 is SNHLY, CDR2 FYNNEI, per germline. The chain's CDR3 is CASSEGPVRREQYV. DNA for the CDR3: TGTGCCAGCAGTGAAGGGCCAGTGCGGAGGGAGCAGTACGTC.

The V and J genes are TRBV6-1 and TRBJ2-7; perhaps D is TRBD1 or TRBD2 (5 bases each). CDR3 length: 16 residues. CDR1 is MNHNS, CDR2 SASEGT, per germline. Trimming took off 6 bases at V and 4 bases at J, with 22 bases between the two ends. The CDR3 reads CASSPGDQSLWYEQYV. The CDR3 DNA is TGTGCCAGCAGCCCTGGGGACCAAAGCCTGTGGTACGAGCAGTACGTC.

This clonotype has a handful of counts. The gene calls are TRBV2 and TRBJ2-1, with unresolved D. V lost 5 bases, J lost 3 bases, and 11 bases lay in between. Germline lookup yields CDR1 SNHLY and CDR2 FYNNEI. The CDR3 spans 14 residues. The CDR3: CASSSRFDYNEQFF. The CDR3 nucleotides are TGTGCCAGCAGTTCGAGATTCGACTACAATGAGCAGTTCTTC. Full variable domain (missing parts from reference TRBV2 and TRBJ2-1): EPEVTQTPSHQVTQMGQEVILRCVPISNHLYFYWYRQILGQKVEFLVSFYNNEISEKSEIFDDQFSVERPDGSNFTLKIRSTKLEDSAMYFCASSSRFDYNEQFFGPGTRLTVL.

The J gene is TRBJ2-1, the V gene TRBV9; 10 nucleotides line up with TRBD2. The junction had 5 bases not matched to a gene; V was cut back by 3 bases and J by 8 bases. The CDR3 covers 14 residues. Germline CDR1 reads SGDLS; CDR2 reads YYNGEE. CDR3 nucleotide sequence: TGTGCCAGCAGCGCTAGCGGGAGAGTCGATGAGCAGTTCTTC. This codes for CASSASGRVDEQFF.

This clonotype was counted a few times. This rearrangement joins TRBV6-5 to TRBJ2-3, with D tentatively TRBD1 or TRBD2 (5 bases each). In germline, CDR1 is MNHEY, CDR2 SVGAGI. CDR3 length: 16 residues. Trimming pared 6 bases from V and 0 bases from J, leaving 16 bases between. CDR3 bases: TGTGCCAGCAGCCCCCAGGGAGAGTATAGCACAGATACGCAGTATTTT. As protein: CASSPQGEYSTDTQYF.

This clonotype was counted a few times. The chain couples TRBV18 to TRBJ2-7; 8 bases map to TRBD1. Trimming removed 3 bases from V and 3 bases from J; junction bases left unmatched: 7. Germline values: CDR1 KGHSH, CDR2 LQKENI. The CDR3 is 15 amino acids. Here the CDR3 reads CASSPNFGQGYEQYF. CDR3 coding DNA: TGTGCCAGCTCACCGAACTTCGGACAGGGCTACGAGCAGTACTTC.

In this sample, this clonotype turned up a few times. The chain uses TRBV12-3 or TRBV12-4 and TRBJ2-7; 8 bases line up with TRBD1. The CDR3 covers 14 residues. J was trimmed by 2 bases and V by 4 bases; bases with no gene match: 4. In nucleotides, the CDR3 is TGTGCCAGCAGTTCTACAGGGGGTACCTACGAGCAGTACTTC. Its protein is CASSSTGGTYEQYF.

The sample holds a few counts of this clonotype. The V and J genes are TRBV7-8 and TRBJ2-1, with 11 bases lining up with TRBD2. This CDR3 is 18 amino acids long. V lost 1 base and J lost 2; bases outside the gene matches: 7. CDR1 is SGHVS, CDR2 FQNEAQ, per germline. The CDR3 DNA sequence: TGTGCCAGCAGCTTAGTGACCCTAGCGGGAGGTGCCTACAATGAGCAGTTCTTC. It is translated as CASSLVTLAGGAYNEQFF.

This clonotype turned up a few times. The chain couples TRBV11-2 to TRBJ2-3; 10 bases fit TRBD2. CDR3 length equals 17 residues. Germline values: CDR1 SGHAT, CDR2 FQNNGV. V lost 0 bases to trimming and J lost 2 bases; unmatched junction nucleotides: 5. CDR3 loop: CASSLDSSGRATDTQYF. For the CDR3, the DNA is TGTGCCAGCAGCTTAGATAGCAGCGGGAGGGCCACAGATACGCAGTATTTT.

This clonotype was detected ten times or more. V and J are TRBV6-1 and TRBJ2-7, with D perhaps matching TRBD1 or TRBD2 (5 bases each). V shed 6 bases and J shed 3 bases, with 15 bases lying between them. This CDR3 has 14 amino acids. Germline V gene lookup returns CDR1 MNHNS and CDR2 SASEGT. CDR3 in DNA: TGTGCCAGCAGCCGGGGCCCGGCTGTCTACGAGCAGTACTTC. Residues: CASSRGPAVYEQYF.

This clonotype was counted only a few times. This chain uses TRBV24-1 with TRBJ2-2, with D hard to call. Per the germline V gene, CDR1 is KGHDR and CDR2 is SFDVKD. The CDR3 sequence is 14 residues long. V lost 2 bases and J 2 bases, leaving 5 bases between the germline ends. The CDR3 loop reads CATSDSDNTGELFF. In DNA, the CDR3 is TGTGCCACCAGTGATTCCGACAACACCGGGGAGCTGTTTTTT.